The clone carrying this TCR beta chain was seen many times. No antigen is known for it. The J segment lost 6 bases and the V segment lost 5 bases, leaving 8 bases of the junction unmatched. CDR1 is MNHEY and CDR2 is SVGAGI in the germline V gene. This CDR3 comprises 14 residues. Unique molecular identifiers were attached to individual cDNA molecules. TCRdb passed the 5' RACE reads through MiXCR, listing each CDR3 protein once. Here the sample spans under 80,000 distinct CDR3 sequences, 10% to 15% being singletons. The data were taken from a study of early T cells in non-severe SARS-CoV-2 infection. At the level of the study: Unsorted whole-blood RNA was sequenced in bulk, leaving chains unpaired.

Regarding the study as a whole: VDJdb matching favored anti-spike CD8 responses, missing private and CD4 specificities.

The sample comprised whole blood. This chain links TRBV6-5 with TRBJ2-7; TRBD1 matches 9 bases. This receptor was identified in an adult who was a healthcare worker with PCR-confirmed SARS-CoV-2 infection or an uninfected control (not recorded which). The DNA of the CDR3 is TGTGCCAGCAGTATAACAGGGGGCAAGACCGAGCAGTACTTC. The encoded protein is CASSITGGKTEQYF.